Listed below are T cell receptor beta chains from one sample, sequenced in a study of T cell responses to AZD1222 COVID-19 vaccine. The repertoire was sequenced with immunoSEQ multiplex PCR; TCRdb's copy has only in-frame clones and lacks some. The table includes more than 75,000 clones, 75% to 90% detected once. Sequencing used peripheral blood, obtained on day 0 of AZD1222 vaccination. The receptors derive from an adult in good health. CDR3s include the opening cysteine and the closing phenylalanine or tryptophan. Each record gives: V gene, J gene, CDR3 protein.

TRBV18	TRBJ2-6	CASSRGQGASGANVLTF
TRBV29-1	TRBJ1-2	CSVDRTGLEGYTF
TRBV27	TRBJ1-5	CASSPPGEQPQHF
TRBV13	TRBJ1-1	CASSLGRQGAGFEAFF
TRBV18	TRBJ1-3	CASSPFTGRQVGNTIYF
TRBV11-2	TRBJ2-7	CASRGGQFYEQYF
TRBV14	TRBJ2-2	CASSRTGQGAAGELFF
TRBV7-9	TRBJ2-1	CASSLAGFSGRNEQFF
TRBV7-3	TRBJ1-1	CASSPRDGTYTEAFF
TRBV4-3	TRBJ2-1	CASSQQAGGALGDEQFF
TRBV29-1	TRBJ2-7	CSVVRGTGYDEQYF
TRBV5-6	TRBJ2-1	CASSLDGSTGDAEQFF
TRBV5-1	TRBJ1-1	CASSLVGTAYTEAFF
TRBV19	TRBJ1-1	CASSILDRVISNTEAFF